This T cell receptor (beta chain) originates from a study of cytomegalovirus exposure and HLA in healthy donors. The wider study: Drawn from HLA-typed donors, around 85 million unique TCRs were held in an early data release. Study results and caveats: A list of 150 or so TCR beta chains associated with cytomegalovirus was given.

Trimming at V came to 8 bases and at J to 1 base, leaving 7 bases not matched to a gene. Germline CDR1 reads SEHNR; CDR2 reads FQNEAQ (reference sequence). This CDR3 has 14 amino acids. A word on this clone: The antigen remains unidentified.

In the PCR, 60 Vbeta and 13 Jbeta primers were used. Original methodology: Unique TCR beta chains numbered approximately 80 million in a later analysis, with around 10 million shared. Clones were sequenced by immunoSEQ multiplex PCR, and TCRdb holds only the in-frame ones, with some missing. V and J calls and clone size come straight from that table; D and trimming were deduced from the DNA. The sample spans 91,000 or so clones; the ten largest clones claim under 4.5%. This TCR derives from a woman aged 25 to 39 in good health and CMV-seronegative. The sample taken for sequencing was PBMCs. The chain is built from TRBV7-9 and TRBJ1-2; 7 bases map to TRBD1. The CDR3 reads CASEGTAINYGYTF. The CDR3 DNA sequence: TGTGCCAGCGAAGGGACAGCGATTAACTATGGCTACACCTTC.